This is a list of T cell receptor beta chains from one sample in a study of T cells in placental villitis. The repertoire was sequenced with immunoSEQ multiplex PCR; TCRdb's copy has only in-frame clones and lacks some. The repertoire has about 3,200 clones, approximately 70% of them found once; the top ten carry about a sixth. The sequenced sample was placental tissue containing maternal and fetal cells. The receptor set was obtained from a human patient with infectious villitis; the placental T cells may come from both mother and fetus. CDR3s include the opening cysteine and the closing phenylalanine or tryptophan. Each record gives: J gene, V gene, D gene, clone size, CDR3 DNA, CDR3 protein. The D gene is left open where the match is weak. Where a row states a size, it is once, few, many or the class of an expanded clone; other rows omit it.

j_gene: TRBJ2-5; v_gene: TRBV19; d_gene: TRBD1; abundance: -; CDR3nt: TGTGCCAGTAGTTCGACGACAGGGGCTTACCAAGAGACCCAGTACTTC; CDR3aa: CASSSTTGAYQETQYF
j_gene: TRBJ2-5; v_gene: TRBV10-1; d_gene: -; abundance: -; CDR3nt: TGCGCCAGCAGTGAGTGGCGGGGGACAGGGACCCAGTACTTC; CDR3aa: CASSEWRGTGTQYF
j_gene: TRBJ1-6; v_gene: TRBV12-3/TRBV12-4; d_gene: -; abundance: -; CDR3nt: TGTGCCAGCAGTTTGACTAATTCACCCCTCCACTTT; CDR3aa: CASSLTNSPLHF
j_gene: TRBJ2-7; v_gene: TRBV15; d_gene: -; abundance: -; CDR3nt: TGTGCCACCAGCACACGCGTCGGGGGCTACGAGCAGTACTTC; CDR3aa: CATSTRVGGYEQYF
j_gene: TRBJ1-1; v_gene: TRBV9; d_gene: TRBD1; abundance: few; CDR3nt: TGTGCCAGCAGCGTAGAAGAGGACAGGGGGAGGACTGAAGCTTTCTTT; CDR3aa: CASSVEEDRGRTEAFF
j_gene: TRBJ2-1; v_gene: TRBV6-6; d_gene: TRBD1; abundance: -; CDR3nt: TGTGCCACCGCAGACAGGGGGCATCACAATGAGCAGTTCTTC; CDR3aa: CATADRGHHNEQFF
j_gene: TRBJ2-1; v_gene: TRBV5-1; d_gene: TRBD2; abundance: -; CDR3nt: TGCGCCAGCAGCCTAGGACTAGCGCGGAACTACAATGAGCAGTTCTTC; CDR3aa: CASSLGLARNYNEQFF
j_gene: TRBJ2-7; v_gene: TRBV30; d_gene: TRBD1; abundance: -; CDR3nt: TGTGCCTGGGCCCCGGGACAGGGTGAGTACGAGCAGTACTTC; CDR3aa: CAWAPGQGEYEQYF
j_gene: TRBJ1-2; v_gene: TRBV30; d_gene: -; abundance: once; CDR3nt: TGTGCCTGGAGTGTAACAGACAATTCTGGCTACATCTTC; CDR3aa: CAWSVTDNSGYIF
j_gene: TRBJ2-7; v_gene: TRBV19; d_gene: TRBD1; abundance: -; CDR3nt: TGTGCCAGTAGTATAGGGGACAGCTTATACGAGCAGTACTTC; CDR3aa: CASSIGDSLYEQYF
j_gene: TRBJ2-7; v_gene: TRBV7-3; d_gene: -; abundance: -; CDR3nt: TGTGCCAGCAGCCCTTCGGCCGGGAACTCCTACAAGCAGTACTTC; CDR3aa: CASSPSAGNSYKQYF
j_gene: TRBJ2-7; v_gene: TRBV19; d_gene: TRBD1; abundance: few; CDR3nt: TGTGCCAGTAGTAGGGGACAGGGCAAAAGCTACGAGCAGTACTTC; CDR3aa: CASSRGQGKSYEQYF
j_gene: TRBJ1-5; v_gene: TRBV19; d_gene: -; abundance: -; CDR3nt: TGTGCCAGTAAGCCAGGGGGCAATCAGCCCCAGCATTTT; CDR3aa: CASKPGGNQPQHF
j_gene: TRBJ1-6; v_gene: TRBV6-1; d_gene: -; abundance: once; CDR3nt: TGTGCCAGCAGTGAAGAAACAGGACACAATAATTCACCCCTCCACTTT; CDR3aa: CASSEETGHNNSPLHF
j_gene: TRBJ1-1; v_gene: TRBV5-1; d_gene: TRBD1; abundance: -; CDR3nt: TGCGCCAGCAGCCTAGCAGGGGGCTACACTGAAGCTTTCTTT; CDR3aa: CASSLAGGYTEAFF
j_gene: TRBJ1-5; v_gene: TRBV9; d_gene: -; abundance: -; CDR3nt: TGTGCCAGCAGCCCAGGTGGAGGAGGCGGGCCCCAGCATTTT; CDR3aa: CASSPGGGGGPQHF
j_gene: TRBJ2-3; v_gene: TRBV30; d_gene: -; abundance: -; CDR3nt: TGTGCCTGGAGTGTACTTGCCCGCACAGATACGCAGTATTTT; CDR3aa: CAWSVLARTDTQYF
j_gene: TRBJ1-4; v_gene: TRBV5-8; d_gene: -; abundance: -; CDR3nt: TGTGTCAGCAGCTTGGGTGACGCTAATGAAAAACTGTTTTTT; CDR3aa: CVSSLGDANEKLFF
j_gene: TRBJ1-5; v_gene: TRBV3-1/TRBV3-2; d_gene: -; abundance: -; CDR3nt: TGTGCCAGCAGCCAAGGTTTTTCGGATCAGCCCCAGCATTTT; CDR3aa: CASSQGFSDQPQHF
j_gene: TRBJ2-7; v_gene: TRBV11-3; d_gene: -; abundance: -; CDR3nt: TGTGCCAGCAGCTTAGCCCGAGCGTACGAGCAGTACTTC; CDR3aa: CASSLARAYEQYF
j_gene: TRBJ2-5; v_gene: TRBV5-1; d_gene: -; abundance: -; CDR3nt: TGCGCCAGCAGCCGGCTCCGGGCCGAGGGAGAGACCCAGTACTTC; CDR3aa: CASSRLRAEGETQYF
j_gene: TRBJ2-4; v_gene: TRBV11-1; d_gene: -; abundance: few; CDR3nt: TGTGCCAGCAGCGTGGGAGAACAAAACATTCAGTACTTC; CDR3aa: CASSVGEQNIQYF
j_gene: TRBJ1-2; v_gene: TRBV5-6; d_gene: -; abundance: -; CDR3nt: TGTACCAGCAAGGGTTTCTATGGCTACACCTTC; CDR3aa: CTSKGFYGYTF
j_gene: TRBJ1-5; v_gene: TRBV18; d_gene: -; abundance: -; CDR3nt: TGTGCCAGCTCACCCCCTTATAGCAATCAGCCCCAGCATTTT; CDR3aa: CASSPPYSNQPQHF
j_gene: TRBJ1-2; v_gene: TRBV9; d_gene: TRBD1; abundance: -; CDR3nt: TGTGCCAGCAGCGCAAGCGGGACAGGGGGCTATGGCTACACCTTC; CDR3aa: CASSASGTGGYGYTF
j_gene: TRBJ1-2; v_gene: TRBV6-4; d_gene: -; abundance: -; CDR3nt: TGTGCCAGCAGTGACGGAGGAGGGGTCGGGGGCTACACCTTC; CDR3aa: CASSDGGGVGGYTF
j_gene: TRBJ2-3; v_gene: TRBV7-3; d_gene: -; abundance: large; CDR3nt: TGTGCCAGCAGCTCTAGCACAGATACGCAGTATTTT; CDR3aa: CASSSSTDTQYF
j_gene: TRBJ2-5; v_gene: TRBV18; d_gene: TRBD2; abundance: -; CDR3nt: TGTACCAGCTCACCGGGACTAGCCGTCGGGGAGACCCAGTACTTC; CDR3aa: CTSSPGLAVGETQYF
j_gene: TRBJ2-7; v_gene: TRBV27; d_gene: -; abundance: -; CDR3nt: TGTGCCAGCAGTTTCGGACAGAGCTCCTACGAGCAGTACTTC; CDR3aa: CASSFGQSSYEQYF
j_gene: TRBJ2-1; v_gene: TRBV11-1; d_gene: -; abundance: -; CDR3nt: TGTGCCAGCAGCTTATCTCGGACCTACGTCAATGAGCAGTTCTTC; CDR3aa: CASSLSRTYVNEQFF
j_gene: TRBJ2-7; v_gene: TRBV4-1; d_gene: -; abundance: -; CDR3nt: TGCGCCAGCAGCAATGGTTACGAGCAGTACTTC; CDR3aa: CASSNGYEQYF
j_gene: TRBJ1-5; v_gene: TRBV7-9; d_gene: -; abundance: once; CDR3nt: TGTGCCAGCAGCAAAGGGGGAAGTGGGGCAGGGGCCCATCAGCCCCAGCATTTT; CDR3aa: CASSKGGSGAGAHQPQHF
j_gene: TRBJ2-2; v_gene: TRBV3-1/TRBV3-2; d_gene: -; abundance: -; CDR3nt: TGTGCCAGCAGCCAAGATCGGAATTGGTGGCCGAGCACCGGGGAGCTGTTTTTT; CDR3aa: CASSQDRNWWPSTGELFF
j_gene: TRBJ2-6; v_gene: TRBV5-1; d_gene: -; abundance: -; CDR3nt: TGCGCCAGCACCTCCGGGTCTTTTATCTCTGGGGCCAACGTCCTGACTTTC; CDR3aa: CASTSGSFISGANVLTF
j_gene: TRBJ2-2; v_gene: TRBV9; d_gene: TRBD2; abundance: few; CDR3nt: TGTGCCAGCAGCCCTCGACCGGGACTAGCGGGAGGTGACGGGGAGCTGTTTTTT; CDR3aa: CASSPRPGLAGGDGELFF
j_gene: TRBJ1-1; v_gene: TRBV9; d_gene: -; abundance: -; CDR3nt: TGTGCCAGCAGCGTAGACAACACTGAAGCTTTCTTT; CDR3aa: CASSVDNTEAFF
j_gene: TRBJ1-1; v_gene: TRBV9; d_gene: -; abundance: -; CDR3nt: TGTGCCAGCAGCGCCTCACAGGGCTACACTGAAGCTTTCTTT; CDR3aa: CASSASQGYTEAFF
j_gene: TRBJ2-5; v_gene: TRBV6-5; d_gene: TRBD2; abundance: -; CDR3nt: TGTGCCAGCAGACTAGCGGGGGGGCAAGAGACCCAGTACTTC; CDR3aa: CASRLAGGQETQYF